These 18 T cell receptor beta chains share one sample of origin, sequenced in a study of blood T cell repertoires in COVID-19. TCRdb's copy holds only in-frame clones and misses some; the assay was immunoSEQ multiplex PCR. The sample carries some 180,000 clones, 80% to 85% recorded once. The sequenced material came from PBMCs or T cells enriched from blood (not recorded which). These receptors came from a woman in her 30s who had been exposed to COVID-19.

The chain combines TRBV2 with TRBJ1-1; D remains unclear. Between the trimmed V and J ends, which lost 10 bases and 4 bases, there was a span of 19 bases. The germline gives CDR1 SNHLY, CDR2 FYNNEI. CDR3 size: 14 residues. CDR3 in amino acids: CATIRPAGGTEAFF. As DNA, the CDR3 is TGTGCCACCATTAGACCGGCGGGCGGCACTGAAGCTTTCTTT.

The J gene is TRBJ2-2, the V gene TRBV19; TRBD1 aligns across 10 bases. The V gene's germline CDR1 is LNHDA and CDR2 SQIVND (reference sequence). This CDR3 region has 15 residues. J gave up 6 bases and V 2 bases, and 3 bases lay outside the gene matches. The CDR3 protein is CASSIRQGASGELFF. In DNA, the CDR3 is TGTGCCAGTAGTATACGACAGGGGGCCTCCGGGGAGCTGTTTTTT.

V and J are TRBV27 and TRBJ2-1; 10 nucleotides align to TRBD2. V was clipped by 9 bases and J by 3 bases; unmatched bases: 8. Per the germline V gene, CDR1 is MNHEY and CDR2 is SMNVEV (reference sequence). The CDR3 runs 15 residues. Written as DNA, the CDR3 is TGTGCCAGTTGGTCTAGCGGGGGCCTCTACAATGAGCAGTTCTTC. Protein product: CASWSSGGLYNEQFF.

The chain recombines TRBV4-1 with TRBJ2-7; D is unclear. Germline lookup yields CDR1 MGHRA and CDR2 YSYEKL. V lost 4 bases, J lost 0 bases, and 16 bases lay in between. The CDR3 loop spans 16 amino acids. This chain's CDR3 is CASSPIGSLSSYEQYF. In DNA, the CDR3 is TGCGCCAGCAGCCCTATTGGTTCCTTGAGCTCCTACGAGCAGTACTTC.

The chain is built from TRBV4-3 and TRBJ1-1; TRBD1 is a possible D gene (6 bases). The CDR3 is 14 residues long. Trimming took off 0 bases at V and 4 bases at J, with 9 bases between the two ends. Germline CDR1 reads LGHNA; CDR2 reads YSLEER. CDR3 residues: CASSQERGSTEAFF. For the CDR3, the DNA is TGCGCCAGCAGCCAAGAGAGGGGGAGCACTGAAGCTTTCTTT.

The chain recombines TRBV9 with TRBJ1-6; D is possibly TRBD1 (5 bases). The V and J ends lost 2 bases and 8 bases respectively, with 8 bases between them. Germline V gives CDR1 SGDLS, CDR2 YYNGEE. The CDR3 runs 13 residues. CDR3 sequence (DNA): TGTGCCAGCAGCGTCGGGGGATATTCACCCCTCCACTTT. As protein: CASSVGGYSPLHF.

The V gene is TRBV15, the J gene TRBJ2-7, with TRBD1 identical over 7 bases. The length of the CDR3 is 12 residues. V lost 9 bases, J lost 1 base, and 3 bases stayed unmatched. Germline CDR1 LNHNV, CDR2 YYDKDF (reference sequence). The CDR3 sequence: CATGDRSYEQYF. The CDR3 DNA is TGTGCCACAGGGGACAGATCCTACGAGCAGTACTTC.

The V and J genes are TRBV4-3 and TRBJ2-7; tentative D call: TRBD2 (6 bases). Trimming removed 0 bases from V and 5 bases from J, with 14 bases in between. CDR1 is LGHNA, CDR2 YSLEER, per germline. The CDR3 consists of 15 residues. CDR3 loop: CASSQEAGRVNEQYF. In DNA, the CDR3 is TGCGCCAGCAGCCAAGAAGCGGGTCGGGTGAACGAGCAGTACTTC.

The J gene is TRBJ1-2, the V gene TRBV5-5, with 7 nucleotides matching TRBD1. Germline assignment: CDR1 SGHKS and CDR2 YYEKEE (reference sequence). The CDR3 totals 15 residues. Unmatched junction bases numbered 11, after V lost 3 bases and J lost 6 bases. DNA for the CDR3: TGTGCCAGCAGCTCGCTCACCATAGACAGGGATGGCTACACCTTC. Its protein is CASSSLTIDRDGYTF. Together with reference TRBV5-5 and TRBJ1-2, the CDR3 gives the full variable domain: DAGVTQSPTHLIKTRGQQVTLRCSPISGHKSVSWYQQVLGQGPQFIFQYYEKEERGRGNFPDRFSARQFPNYSSELNVNALLLGDSALYLCASSSLTIDRDGYTFGSGTRLTVV.

The CDR3 sequence: CASSTTNRVFTEAFF. For the CDR3, the DNA is TGTGCCAGTAGTACCACCAACAGGGTATTCACTGAAGCTTTCTTT. This chain joins TRBV19 and TRBJ1-1; tentatively, D is TRBD1 (6 bases). V lost 4 bases to trimming and J lost 4 bases, with 16 bases between them. The germline V gene has CDR1 LNHDA and CDR2 SQIVND (reference sequence). This CDR3 comprises 15 residues.

This clone was observed a few times. The V gene is TRBV3-1 (or the pseudogene TRBV3-2), the J gene TRBJ2-7, with D possibly TRBD1 on 5 matching bases. The CDR3 is 15 amino acids. The V end was cut by 0 bases, the J end by 7 bases, with 16 bases between. Per germline, CDR1 LGHDT and CDR2 YNNKEL (reference sequence). CDR3 amino acids: CASSQEIPGSGEQYF. The CDR3 region has the DNA TGTGCCAGCAGCCAAGAGATCCCGGGTTCAGGGGAGCAGTACTTC.

The J gene is TRBJ1-1, the V gene TRBV19; 8 nucleotides agree with TRBD1. Germline V lookup: CDR1 LNHDA, CDR2 SQIVND (reference sequence). V dropped 4 bases and J dropped 1; count of bases not matched to a gene: 2. The CDR3 loop spans 14 amino acids. The DNA of the CDR3 is TGTGCCAGTAGTACTACAGGGGGGAACACTGAAGCTTTCTTT. The encoded protein is CASSTTGGNTEAFF.

The chain couples TRBV7-3 to TRBJ2-7; maybe TRBD1 (6 bases). Per germline, CDR1 SGHTA and CDR2 FQGTGA. This CDR3 is 13 amino acids long. Between the trimmed V and J ends, which lost 0 bases and 6 bases, there was a span of 9 bases. The CDR3 loop reads CASSLTGAREQYF. DNA for the CDR3: TGTGCCAGCAGCTTAACGGGGGCGCGCGAGCAGTACTTC.

The gene calls are TRBV30 and TRBJ2-2, with 10 positions matching TRBD1. Trimming cost V 3 bases and J 7 bases; bases outside gene matches: 11. Germline V lookup: CDR1 GTSNPN, CDR2 SVGIG (reference sequence). There are 16 residues in the CDR3. The DNA of the CDR3 is TGTGCCTGGAGCCTACAGACAGGGGGCGCGTTCGGGGAGCTGTTTTTT. This sequence encodes CAWSLQTGGAFGELFF.

The V call is TRBV29-1, the J call TRBJ1-3; D call uncertain. The CDR3 loop spans 13 amino acids. Trimming pared 6 bases from V and 1 base from J, leaving 10 bases between. Germline CDR1 SQVTM, CDR2 ANQGSEA. As DNA, the CDR3 is TGCAGCGTGGTAAGGAGTTCTGGAAACACCATATATTTT. Residues: CSVVRSSGNTIYF. The whole variable domain, remainder taken from reference TRBV29-1 and TRBJ1-3, is SAVISQKPSRDICQRGTSLTIQCQVDSQVTMMFWYRQQPGQSLTLIATANQGSEATYESGFVIDKFPISRPNLTFSTLTVSNMSPEDSSIYLCSVVRSSGNTIYFGEGSWLTVV.

This clone was detected only a few times. The chain uses TRBV5-6 and TRBJ1-4, with 8 bases lining up with TRBD1. The CDR3 extends over 16 amino acids. V trimming: 0 bases; J trimming: 8 bases; junction bases outside the gene matches: 9. Per germline, CDR1 SGHDT and CDR2 YYEEEE. CDR3 sequence reads: CASSLVGGQGGEKLFF. CDR3 nucleotides: TGTGCCAGCAGCTTGGTAGGAGGACAGGGTGGGGAAAAACTGTTTTTT.

The CDR3 region is CASRLGVSSYEQYF. The CDR3 DNA reads TGCGCCAGTCGTCTGGGCGTCAGCTCCTACGAGCAGTACTTC. V usage is TRBV10-2 and J usage is TRBJ2-7; D call uncertain. V lost 9 bases to trimming and J lost 0 bases, with 15 bases between them. Germline-derived CDR1 and CDR2 are WSHSY and SAAADI. The CDR3 extends over 14 amino acids.

This chain connects TRBV12-5 to TRBJ2-7, with 7 bases matching TRBD1. Germline assignment: CDR1 LGHNT and CDR2 FRNRAP. The V segment lost 7 bases and the J segment 0 bases; nucleotides outside the gene matches: 3. The CDR3 loop spans 13 amino acids. The CDR3 is CASARDSSYEQYF. The CDR3 DNA reads as TGTGCTAGTGCCCGGGACAGCTCCTACGAGCAGTACTTC.